This record covers a single T cell receptor beta chain. The target antigen is unknown. Assay: immunoSEQ multiplex PCR; the TCRdb copy retains only in-frame clones and omits some. The sample includes approximately 2,000,000 clones, around 93% of them seen just once. This entry belongs to a study of shared clonotypes between healthy human individuals. Study-wide results and caveats: Inspection by rarefaction showed sorted-subset sequencing to be incomplete despite large depth.

Trimming shortened V by 0 bases and J by 3 bases, and 12 bases separated the two germline ends. This CDR3 is 15 amino acids long. Germline-derived CDR1 and CDR2 are LNHDA and SQIVND (reference sequence). As defined, naive CD8 cells were CD45RO-negative and positively selected for CCR7, with terminally differentiated effector memory CD45RA+ cells excluded. This sequence was found in a man in his late teens or twenties in good health. Some clones in this sample may be carry-over from other donors' samples. The source material was naive CD8+ T cells from PBMCs. The rearrangement uses TRBV19 and TRBJ2-7; D is perhaps TRBD1 or TRBD2 (6 bases each). Here the CDR3 DNA reads TGTGCCAGTAGTATAGATGGAGGGGGGATCTACGAGCAGTACTTC. It specifies CASSIDGGGIYEQYF.